Below are 5 T cell receptor beta chains sequenced from a single sample in a study of T-cell reconstitution after alpha-beta-depleted transplantation in children. Preparation of the TCRbeta library involved a method that used unique molecular identifiers. Each CDR3 protein gets one entry after TCRdb re-called the PCR reads with MiXCR. The table shows a few hundred thousand distinct CDR3 sequences, with around 13% occurring only once. The sample consisted of PBMCs, mostly from graft donor cells, taken 360 days after TCRalphabeta/CD19-depleted stem cell transplant. These receptors were obtained from a male patient between 5 and 17 years old who had a stem cell transplant for acute myeloid leukemia, so the T cells may come from the graft donor.

This clonotype was observed a handful of times. The rearrangement uses TRBV10-2 and TRBJ2-2, with D perhaps matching TRBD1 or TRBD2 (5 bases each). Germline CDR1 and CDR2: WSHSY and SAAADI. This CDR3 has 14 amino acids. V lost 6 bases and J lost 1, with 9 bases in between. This chain's CDR3 is CASRGRLNTGELFF. CDR3 sequence (DNA): TGCGCCAGCAGGGGACGCTTGAACACCGGGGAGCTGTTTTTT.

This clonotype was observed a few times. The chain employs TRBV20-1 and TRBJ2-1; 10 bases align to TRBD2. Germline trimming cut 2 bases from V and 7 bases from J; bases unmatched to any gene: 11. The CDR3 is made up of 16 amino acids. Germline V gives CDR1 DFQATT, CDR2 SNEGSKA (reference sequence). The DNA for the CDR3 is TGCAGTGCTAGACCCCGGTCTAGCGGGAGAATGAATGAGCAGTTCTTC. It specifies CSARPRSSGRMNEQFF.

This clonotype was seen a few times. The chain carries TRBV6-5 and TRBJ2-7; maybe TRBD1 (6 bases). Trimming took off 2 bases at V and 3 bases at J, with 20 bases between the two ends. CDR1 and CDR2 (germline): MNHEY, SVGAGI. The CDR3 runs 17 residues. CDR3 residues: CASSYGPLQGIIYEQYF. CDR3 DNA: TGTGCCAGCAGTTACGGTCCCCTACAGGGTATAATCTACGAGCAGTACTTC.

The rearrangement links TRBV14 to TRBJ2-7; 11 nucleotides match TRBD2. V trimming: 1 base; J trimming: 4 bases; junction bases outside the gene matches: 6. Germline V gene lookup returns CDR1 SGHDN and CDR2 FVKESK. The CDR3 runs to 16 residues. The CDR3 DNA reads as TGTGCCAGCAGCCAAGGCGGGGGACTAGCGGCTTACGAGCAGTACTTC. Translating gives CASSQGGGLAAYEQYF.

This clonotype was observed at least ten times. V is TRBV7-3 and J is TRBJ2-1; TRBD2 matches 7 bases. The trim removed 1 base at V and 5 bases at J, leaving 5 bases unmatched. Germline lookup yields CDR1 SGHTA and CDR2 FQGTGA. The CDR3 contains 15 residues. CDR3 in amino acids: CASSLSRLADNEQFF. In nucleotides, the CDR3 is TGTGCCAGCAGCTTAAGTCGGCTAGCGGACAATGAGCAGTTCTTC.